This T cell receptor (beta chain) was sequenced during a study of monozygotic twins with inflammatory bowel disease. Study-wide points: Sharing of clonotypes with others was lower in IBD patients than in healthy twins, and this was especially so with disease activity. Discordant twins had repertoire similarity that did not differ from that of concordant twins, possibly from limited power.

As regards this clonotype: Its target is unknown.

For both chains, the TCRalpha and TCRbeta cDNA went through two nested PCRs of approximately 16 and 10 cycles. TCRdb processed the 5' RACE reads again and assigns one entry to each CDR3 protein, with no DNA. The sample is made up of some 130,000 distinct CDR3 sequences, and the top ten hold 1% to 1.5% of it. This CDR3 comprises 12 residues. Germline V gene lookup returns CDR1 SGHVS and CDR2 FQNEAQ. The chain recombines TRBV7-8 with TRBJ1-2; with no DNA, the TCRdb D assignment of TRBD1 cannot be verified. The sequence derives from a human donor with ulcerative colitis or Crohn's disease, or a healthy co-twin of an affected twin (not recorded which). What was sequenced was blood. The CDR3 loop is CASSTTGHGYTF.